This record covers a single T cell receptor beta chain. The antigen remains unidentified. Each CDR3 protein is one row after TCRdb ran MiXCR on the reads. This sample has about 890,000 distinct CDR3 sequences; roughly 31% occur once, and the top ten carry about an eighth. The data belong to a study of T cell repertoires in cytomegalovirus infection. Study context: Indications of both CMV infection and matching HLA type were provided by public TCR beta signatures. Study-wide results and caveats: The study found HLA-C-restricted CMV-specific TCR beta clonotypes dominating the ex vivo response.

Trimming shortened V by 5 bases and J by 8 bases, and 16 bases separated the two germline ends. The CDR3 covers 15 residues. CDR1 SGHVS and CDR2 FNYEAQ come from the germline V gene. The chain recombines TRBV7-6 with TRBJ1-6, with D possibly matching TRBD1 (6 bases). The source of this sequence is a human donor in good health (CMV status not recorded). Some clones in this sample may be carry-over from other donors' samples. The sample in question was cultured CD8+ T cells from PBMCs, obtained from culture after CMV antigen stimulation. The CDR3 DNA sequence: TGTGCCAGCAGCCCGCCGGCGGGGGCGGATTCACCCCTCCACTTT. It is translated as CASSPPAGADSPLHF.